The clone carrying this T cell receptor beta chain was detected ten times or more. Its antigen is unknown. The data belong to a study of post-analysis software for immune sequencing data. About the study: In terms of disease course, relapsing-remitting, secondary progressive and progressive-relapsing multiple sclerosis were included. Study observations and caveats: Under the F measure, samples that were prepared in one batch clustered strongly together. Significantly decreased normalized Chao1 diversity was recorded for multiple sclerosis patients relative to controls.

Included in the TCR beta cDNA libraries were unique molecular identifiers. One entry per CDR3 protein results from TCRdb running MiXCR on the PCR reads. This sample has 350,000 to 450,000 distinct CDR3 sequences, with approximately 38% found just once. This sequence was found in a girl between 5 and 17 years old with multiple sclerosis. The sample comprised blood.

As DNA, the CDR3 is TGTGCCAGCAGCTTAGTTAACGGGGTTCGGGATGGCTACACCTTC. It yields the protein CASSLVNGVRDGYTF. The J gene is TRBJ1-2, the V gene TRBV7-2, with D unclear. The V and J ends lost 1 base and 6 bases respectively, with 15 bases between them. Germline values: CDR1 SGHTA, CDR2 FQGNSA. The CDR3 has 15 amino acids. Looking up the rest from reference TRBV7-2 and TRBJ1-2 gives the full variable domain: GAGVSQSPSNKVTEKGKDVELRCDPISGHTALYWYRQSLGQGLEFLIYFQGNSAPDKSGLPSDRFSAERTGGSVSTLTIQRTQQEDSAVYLCASSLVNGVRDGYTFGSGTRLTVV.